The rows below give T cell receptor beta chains drawn from one sample of a study of PD-L1 blockade in urothelial cancer. This table comes from immunoSEQ multiplex PCR, and its TCRdb copy is limited to in-frame clones, with some not included. In the table there are over 15,000 clones, about 88% of which are singletons. The sample consisted of PBMCs, taken around atezolizumab (anti-PD-L1) treatment. The receptors were gathered from a man aged 65-85 years with urothelial cancer. Both conserved end residues are part of each CDR3. D genes are given only for firm matches. Clone size is stated in some rows and not others, as once, few, many or a class when expanded.

V gene	J gene	clone size	D gene	CDR3 protein	CDR3 DNA
TRBV9	TRBJ1-4	-	TRBD1	CASSVGPGGNRKEKLFF	TGTGCCAGCAGCGTAGGGCCAGGGGGCAATAGGAAGGAAAAACTGTTTTTT
TRBV9	TRBJ2-3	once	TRBD2	CASSLGLANTDTQYF	TGTGCCAGCAGCCTAGGACTAGCTAACACAGATACGCAGTATTTT
TRBV11-2	TRBJ2-5	-	TRBD1	CASSLDRDRGPWEAQYF	TGTGCCAGCAGCTTAGATCGGGACAGGGGCCCTTGGGAGGCCCAGTACTTC
TRBV7-9	TRBJ1-2	-	TRBD1	CASSLGQGPNYGYTF	TGTGCCAGCAGCTTAGGACAGGGCCCGAACTATGGCTACACCTTC
TRBV5-1	TRBJ1-5	-	TRBD1	CASSLAGGRNQPQHF	TGCGCCAGCAGCTTGGCAGGGGGTCGCAATCAGCCCCAGCATTTT
TRBV9	TRBJ1-2	-	-	CASSTRQESSYGYTF	TGTGCCAGCAGCACAAGACAAGAAAGCTCCTATGGCTACACCTTC
TRBV19	TRBJ2-7	-	-	CASSIAKSSYEQYF	TGTGCCAGTAGTATAGCCAAGAGCTCCTACGAGCAGTACTTC
TRBV11-2	TRBJ2-1	-	-	CASSFQGYEQFF	TGTGCCAGCAGCTTTCAGGGATATGAGCAGTTCTTC
TRBV18	TRBJ2-3	-	TRBD1	CASSPQQGDGDTQYF	TGTGCCAGCTCACCCCAACAGGGGGATGGAGATACGCAGTATTTT
TRBV5-4	TRBJ1-4	-	-	CASSLGQGGEKLFF	TGTGCCAGCAGCTTGGGGCAGGGAGGTGAAAAACTGTTTTTT
TRBV13	TRBJ2-7	-	-	CASSLKRGSSYEQYF	TGTGCCAGCAGCTTAAAGCGAGGCTCTTCCTACGAGCAGTACTTC
TRBV5-4	TRBJ1-1	-	TRBD1	CASSLAGQGAREAFF	TGTGCCAGCAGCTTGGCCGGGCAGGGGGCCCGAGAAGCTTTCTTT
TRBV30	TRBJ2-5	-	TRBD1	CAWRIQGEETQYF	TGTGCCTGGAGGATACAGGGGGAAGAGACCCAGTACTTC
TRBV5-4	TRBJ1-4	-	-	CASSPGLGRVGDEKLFF	TGTGCCAGCAGCCCGGGACTTGGCAGGGTGGGGGATGAAAAACTGTTTTTT
TRBV6-1	TRBJ1-1	-	TRBD1	CASSDGTANTEAFF	TGTGCCAGCAGTGATGGGACAGCGAACACTGAAGCTTTCTTT
TRBV21-1	TRBJ2-7	-	-	CASSKVHRVALCGEQYF	TGTGCCAGCAGCAAGGTACACAGGGTGGCCCTTTGTGGCGAGCAGTACTTC
TRBV7-9	TRBJ1-6	-	-	CASSLDQGLGNSPLHF	TGTGCCAGCAGCTTAGACCAGGGGCTGGGGAATTCACCCCTCCACTTT
TRBV18	TRBJ1-2	-	-	CASSLRVISKGYTF	TGTGCCAGCTCACTCAGGGTAATTTCAAAAGGCTACACCTTC
TRBV6-6	TRBJ2-3	-	TRBD2	CASRDSGGADTQYF	TGTGCCAGCAGGGACAGCGGGGGGGCGGATACGCAGTATTTT
TRBV19	TRBJ2-7	-	TRBD1	CASSPLGTGSFQYEQYF	TGTGCCAGTAGTCCACTCGGGACAGGGAGTTTCCAATACGAGCAGTACTTC
TRBV9	TRBJ1-2	-	-	CASSVGRQFTYGYTF	TGTGCCAGCAGCGTAGGCCGACAGTTCACCTATGGCTACACCTTC
TRBV6-1	TRBJ2-3	-	-	CASSATPPATSTDTQYF	TGTGCCAGCAGTGCGACGCCTCCAGCGACTAGCACAGATACGCAGTATTTT
TRBV10-3	TRBJ2-1	-	-	CAISLGNEQFF	TGTGCCATCAGCCTAGGCAATGAGCAGTTCTTC
TRBV4-2	TRBJ2-7	-	TRBD1	CASSHEQGVVDEQYF	TGTGCCAGCAGCCATGAACAGGGGGTAGTAGACGAGCAGTACTTC
TRBV6-4	TRBJ1-1	once	-	CASSDSVGGSTEAFF	TGTGCCAGCAGTGACTCGGTAGGGGGAAGCACTGAAGCTTTCTTT
TRBV29-1	TRBJ1-2	once	TRBD1	CSARTGVYGYTF	TGCTCCGCCCGGACAGGAGTTTATGGCTACACCTTC